The rows below give T cell receptor beta chains drawn from one sample of a study of vaccination effects on CD4 cells after COVID-19. These receptors' targets are unknown. Some clones are missing from TCRdb's copy, which holds only in-frame ones; the method was immunoSEQ multiplex PCR. The table includes tens of thousands of clones, under 85% detected once. Sequenced here: CD4+ T cells from PBMCs cultured with a peptide pool, sampled before COVID-19 vaccination. These receptors were taken from a human donor who had a prior SARS-CoV-2 infection. Both conserved end residues are part of each CDR3. Each record gives: V gene, clone size, J gene, D gene, CDR3 DNA, CDR3 protein. A D gene is named only where the DNA matches it firmly. Clone size, where shown, is once, few, many, or a class for clones that have expanded.

>TRBV6-2/TRBV6-3|few|TRBJ1-6|.
TGTGCCAGCAGCATCCGACAGGAGGGGTCACCCCTCCACTTT
CASSIRQEGSPLHF
>TRBV7-9|.|TRBJ2-3|TRBD1
TGTGCCAGCAGCTTAGCTTCAGGGACAGTCAGCACAGATACGCAGTATTTT
CASSLASGTVSTDTQYF
>TRBV27|.|TRBJ1-5|TRBD1
TGTGCCAGCAGCAAAGGACAGGGGTCGGGACAGCCCCAGCATTTT
CASSKGQGSGQPQHF
>TRBV19|.|TRBJ1-5|.
TGTGCCAGTAGGGTCGTCAGGGCTAGCAATCAGCCCCAGCATTTT
CASRVVRASNQPQHF
>TRBV2|.|TRBJ1-1|TRBD1
TGTGCCAGCAGTGAACAGGGGGCTGGCCACACTGAAGCTTTCTTT
CASSEQGAGHTEAFF
>TRBV5-1|.|TRBJ2-3|.
TGCGCCAGCAGCTTGGGTCCGCTTGGAGCCACAGATACGCAGTATTTT
CASSLGPLGATDTQYF
>TRBV7-9|.|TRBJ1-4|.
TGTGCCAGCAGCCCAGAGTGGGGGAAACTGTTTTTT
CASSPEWGKLFF
>TRBV6-1|few|TRBJ1-2|TRBD1
TGTGCCAGCAGTGCAAGGACAGGGGCTGGAGACTATGGCTACACCTTC
CASSARTGAGDYGYTF
>TRBV12-5|few|TRBJ1-2|TRBD1
TGTGCTAGTGGTACCGGGACAGACTATGGCTACACCTTC
CASGTGTDYGYTF
>TRBV11-2|.|TRBJ2-6|.
TGTGCCAGCAGCTCGGACCTTTGGGGGAGCTCTGGGGCCAACGTCCTGACTTTC
CASSSDLWGSSGANVLTF
>TRBV18|.|TRBJ1-1|TRBD1
TGTGCCAGCTCACCAGGACAGGGGAACACTGAAGCTTTCTTT
CASSPGQGNTEAFF
>TRBV7-2|.|TRBJ2-6|.
TGTGCCAGCAGCTTTTTTTCTGGGGCCAACGTCCTGACTTTC
CASSFFSGANVLTF
>TRBV30|.|TRBJ2-7|TRBD2
TGTGCCTGGGAGGGACTAGCGGGCGGGAGGATCTACGAGCAGTACTTC
CAWEGLAGGRIYEQYF
>TRBV6-1|.|TRBJ1-3|.
TGTGCCAGCAGTGACCCCTGGAGGGACTCTGGAAACACCATATATTTT
CASSDPWRDSGNTIYF
>TRBV11-1|.|TRBJ2-3|.
TGTGCCAGCAGCTTATCCAGCAGCACAGATACGCAGTATTTT
CASSLSSSTDTQYF
>TRBV5-1|few|TRBJ1-2|.
TGCGCCAGCAGCACCGGACAGATTAACTATGGCTACACCTTC
CASSTGQINYGYTF
>TRBV20-1|.|TRBJ2-1|.
TGCAGTGCTAGTCCCCCGGGAGATTGGCGGGATGAGCAGTTCTTC
CSASPPGDWRDEQFF
>TRBV7-3|few|TRBJ1-2|.
TGTGCCAGCAGCTTAAGGGGGAACTATGGCTACACCTTC
CASSLRGNYGYTF
>TRBV3-1/TRBV3-2|.|TRBJ2-5|.
TGTGCCAGCAGCCAAGATTCCGGTAGTGAGACCCAGTACTTC
CASSQDSGSETQYF
>TRBV5-4|.|TRBJ2-5|TRBD2
TGTGCCAGCAGCCCAGGGACTAGCGGGGGGACGGAGACCCAGTACTTC
CASSPGTSGGTETQYF
>TRBV6-5|.|TRBJ2-3|.
TGTGCCGCTGGAGAAGTCACAGATACGCAGTATTTT
CAAGEVTDTQYF
>TRBV6-4|.|TRBJ2-7|.
TGTGCCAGCGGGAGACACCACAGGGGAGGCTACGAGCAGTACTTC
CASGRHHRGGYEQYF
>TRBV6-5|few|TRBJ2-3|TRBD2
TGTGCCAGCAGTTACCCGGGGGGGCACACAGATACGCAGTATTTT
CASSYPGGHTDTQYF
>TRBV7-3|.|TRBJ2-1|TRBD1
TGTGCCAGCAGCTTGGACAGGACCTACAATGAGCAGTTCTTC
CASSLDRTYNEQFF